Listed here is a single TCR beta chain. The CDR3 loop spans 12 amino acids. CDR1 ENHRY and CDR2 SYGVKD come from the germline V gene. Trimming removed 3 bases at V and 11 bases at J, with 11 bases between. The entry originates in a study of blood T cell repertoires in COVID-19. Turning to the study itself: Acute-phase and convalescent COVID-19 samples originated in the United States, Italy and Spain.

Participants had their cohort set by participant-reported clinical history. Either two negative PCRs, clearance, or symptom resolution qualified Cohort 3 donors as recovered. Authors' data handling: Amplifying reference gene primers gave estimates of nucleated cell counts. Produced via immunoSEQ multiplex PCR; TCRdb's table is partial and in-frame only. That table is the source of V, J and clone size, and D and trimming were worked out from the DNA. The data contain about 150,000 clones, approximately 80% of them singletons. This clonotype was obtained from a woman aged 50 to 60 who had recovered from COVID-19. The sample was PBMCs or T cells enriched from blood (not recorded which). The rearrangement joins TRBV10-3 to TRBJ1-5; D gene unclear. The CDR3 region has the DNA TGTGCCATCAGTGAATCAGGTGTAGCCCAGCATTTT. Translated, it gives CAISESGVAQHF.